Each of the 5 T cell receptor beta chains below was sequenced from the same sample in a study of shared clonotypes between healthy human individuals. Method: immunoSEQ multiplex PCR; TCRdb's copy keeps in-frame clones and lacks some. The sample lists about 2.5 million clones, 85% to 95% occurring once. Material for sequencing was naive CD4+ T cells from PBMCs. Regarding subset: CD45RA+ positively selected. All receptors come from a young man in good health. Some clones in this sample may be carry-over from other donors' samples.

The V and J genes are TRBV6-6 and TRBJ2-7; no clear D gene. The CDR3 runs 13 residues. V lost 2 bases and J lost 7, with 12 bases in between. Germline V CDR1 and CDR2: MNHNY, SVGAGI (reference sequence). The CDR3, as DNA: TGTGCCAGCAGTTACGAGACGGGTGGGGAGCAGTACTTC. Protein product: CASSYETGGEQYF.

This chain uses TRBV7-8 with TRBJ2-7; 7 positions match TRBD1. The CDR3 consists of 15 residues. V shed 5 bases and J 3 bases; nucleotides not matched to a gene: 10. CDR1 and CDR2 from the germline V gene are SGHVS and FQNEAQ. The CDR3 sequence is CASSNSGTAFYEQYF. The CDR3 DNA follows: TGTGCCAGCAGCAACTCCGGGACAGCCTTCTACGAGCAGTACTTC.

This clone was detected only once. This chain joins TRBV4-1 and TRBJ2-7; D not certain. Trimming removed 0 bases from V and 0 bases from J, with 6 bases in between. Per germline, CDR1 MGHRA and CDR2 YSYEKL. This CDR3 comprises 14 residues. The CDR3 reads CASSQDHYSYEQYF. CDR3 nucleotide sequence: TGCGCCAGCAGCCAAGATCATTACTCCTACGAGCAGTACTTC.

The V gene is TRBV7-2, the J gene TRBJ2-7; maybe TRBD2 (5 bases). V lost 5 bases, J lost 3 bases, and 8 bases lay in between. Germline CDR1 SGHTA, CDR2 FQGNSA. CDR3 size: 12 residues. The CDR3 protein is CASSPRDYEQYF. CDR3 DNA sequence: TGTGCCAGCAGCCCCCGGGACTACGAGCAGTACTTC.

This clone was observed once. Germline is not matched at one junction end, which may reflect a read error. In DNA, the CDR3 is TGTGCCAGCAGCTTAGGGGCAGTACCCTACGGGCAGTACTTC. Amino acids: CASSLGAVPYGQYF. This chain connects TRBV7-2 to TRBJ2-7; D not resolved. The CDR3 totals 14 residues. The germline V gene encodes CDR1 SGHTA and CDR2 FQGNSA. The variable domain in full, completed from reference TRBV7-2 and TRBJ2-7, reads GAGVSQSPSNKVTEKGKDVELRCDPISGHTALYWYRQSLGQGLEFLIYFQGNSAPDKSGLPSDRFSAERTGGSVSTLTIQRTQQEDSAVYLCASSLGAVPYGQYFGPGTRLTVT.